These 8 T cell receptor beta chains originate from one sample sequenced in a study of cytomegalovirus exposure and HLA in healthy donors. Method: immunoSEQ multiplex PCR; TCRdb's copy keeps in-frame clones and lacks some. The sample carries 150,000 or so clones, roughly nine tenths recorded once. The sample comprised PBMCs. All receptors come from a woman aged 18-35 years in good health and CMV-seropositive.

This clone was recorded only once. The CDR3 bases are TGTGCCAGCAGCTTATATATTAGCGGGGGGTACGAGCAGTACTTC. As protein: CASSLYISGGYEQYF. This chain joins TRBV7-2 and TRBJ2-7, with TRBD2 matching over 10 bases. The V and J ends lost 2 bases and 4 bases, in that order; junction bases with no gene match: 5. CDR3 length equals 15 residues. The V gene's germline CDR1 is SGHTA and CDR2 FQGNSA.

The V call is TRBV11-2, the J call TRBJ1-1; D might be TRBD1 (6 bases). This CDR3 comprises 15 residues. Trimming removed 5 bases at V and 2 bases at J, with 15 bases between. Germline-derived CDR1 and CDR2 are SGHAT and FQNNGV. The CDR3 sequence: CASSTTGHINTEAFF. Here the CDR3 DNA reads TGTGCCAGCAGCACAACGGGACACATCAACACTGAAGCTTTCTTT.

The CDR3: CAINYRDRDFSDAYGYTF. The CDR3 nucleotides read TGTGCCATCAATTACCGGGACAGGGACTTCTCCGACGCCTATGGCTACACCTTC. The gene calls are TRBV10-3 and TRBJ1-2; TRBD1 aligns across 9 bases. Germline values: CDR1 ENHRY, CDR2 SYGVKD. CDR3 size: 18 residues. V shed 7 bases and J 4 bases; nucleotides not matched to a gene: 19.

The gene calls are TRBV7-2 and TRBJ2-2; D ambiguous. Germline lookup yields CDR1 SGHTA and CDR2 FQGNSA. The CDR3 runs to 14 residues. V was trimmed by 1 base and J by 6 bases, leaving 9 bases between them. CDR3 DNA: TGTGCCAGCAGCTTAGAGTGGAGACCCGGGGAGCTGTTTTTT. This translates into CASSLEWRPGELFF.

This clone was counted between two and nine times. The rearrangement links TRBV7-2 to TRBJ2-3, with 11 positions matching TRBD2. J gave up 5 bases and V 2 bases, and 9 bases lay outside the gene matches. This CDR3 has 17 amino acids. Germline-derived CDR1 and CDR2 are SGHTA and FQGNSA. In DNA, the CDR3 is TGTGCCAGCAGCTTAAGGCTAGCGGGGGGCCGAGGAGATACGCAGTATTTT. This gives the protein CASSLRLAGGRGDTQYF.

V usage is TRBV6-1 and J usage is TRBJ2-7, with unresolved D. Trimming shortened V by 4 bases and J by 3 bases, and 4 bases separated the two germline ends. The CDR3 runs 11 residues. The V gene's germline CDR1 is MNHNS and CDR2 SASEGT. In DNA form, the CDR3 reads TGTGCCAGCAGTGGGAGCTACGAGCAGTACTTC. It yields the protein CASSGSYEQYF.

This chain links TRBV6-6 with TRBJ1-5; tentatively, D is TRBD1 (6 bases). The CDR3 spans 14 residues. Trimming took 7 bases from V and 2 from J, leaving 12 bases between them. In germline, CDR1 is MNHNY, CDR2 SVGAGI (reference sequence). For the CDR3, the DNA is TGTGCCAGCAAGCTATCAGGGGGCAATCAGCCCCAGCATTTT. Translating gives CASKLSGGNQPQHF.

CDR3 protein: CASSVTPGQGADEQFF. Here the CDR3 DNA reads TGTGCCAGCAGCGTTACTCCGGGACAGGGGGCCGATGAGCAGTTCTTC. The chain links TRBV28 to TRBJ2-1, with 12 bases aligning to TRBD1. Germline V gives CDR1 MDHEN, CDR2 SYDVKM. This CDR3 has 16 amino acids. The junction had 11 bases not matched to a gene; V was cut back by 6 bases and J by 8 bases.